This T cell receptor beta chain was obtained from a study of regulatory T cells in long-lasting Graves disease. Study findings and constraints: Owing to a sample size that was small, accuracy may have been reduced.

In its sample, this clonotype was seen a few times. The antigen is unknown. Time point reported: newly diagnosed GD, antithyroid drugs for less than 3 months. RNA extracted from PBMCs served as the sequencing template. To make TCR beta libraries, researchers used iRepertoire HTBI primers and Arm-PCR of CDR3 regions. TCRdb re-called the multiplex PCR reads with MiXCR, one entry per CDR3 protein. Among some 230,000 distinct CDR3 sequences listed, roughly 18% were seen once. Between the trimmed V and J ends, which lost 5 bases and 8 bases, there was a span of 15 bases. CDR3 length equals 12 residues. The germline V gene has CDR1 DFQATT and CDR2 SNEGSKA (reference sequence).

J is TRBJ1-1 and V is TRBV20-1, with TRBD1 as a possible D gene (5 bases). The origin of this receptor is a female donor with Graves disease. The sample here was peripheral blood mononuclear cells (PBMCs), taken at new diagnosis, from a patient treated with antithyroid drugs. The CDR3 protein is CSAPGGGTEAFF. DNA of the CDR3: TGCAGTGCTCCCGGGGGAGGTACAGAAGCTTTCTTT.